A single sample is the source of the 32 T cell receptor beta chains below, sequenced in a study of blood T cell repertoires in COVID-19. This table comes from immunoSEQ multiplex PCR, and its TCRdb copy is limited to in-frame clones, with some not included. Counted here are more than 140,000 clones, around 83% occurring once; the ten biggest clones make up 5.5% to 8%. The sample comprised peripheral blood. The receptors stem from a woman in her forties or fifties in a cohort sampled during active or convalescent COVID-19.

The J gene is TRBJ2-1, the V gene TRBV7-2, with TRBD2 matching 8 bases. This CDR3 comprises 16 residues. The junction had 12 bases not matched to a gene; V was cut back by 6 bases and J by 5 bases. The germline V gene encodes CDR1 SGHTA and CDR2 FQGNSA. As DNA, the CDR3 is TGTGCCAGCAGGCCGCCTCGGCGCGGGGGGCACAATGAGCAGTTCTTC. It translates to CASRPPRRGGHNEQFF.

A note on this clone: The junction departs from germline at one end; a sequencing error may be responsible. This chain uses TRBV7-9 with TRBJ1-2; TRBD1 is a possible D gene (5 bases). This CDR3 contains 15 residues. Per germline, CDR1 SEHNR and CDR2 FQNEAQ (reference sequence). The CDR3 DNA is TGTGCCAGCAGCTTAGCAGCTGGAGGGGTCTCCACGCCCAATTTC. It is translated as CASSLAAGGVSTPNF.

This chain uses TRBV18 with TRBJ1-1, with 11 bases identical to TRBD1. Germline trimming cut 0 bases from V and 4 bases from J; bases unmatched to any gene: 1. The CDR3 consists of 15 residues. Germline V gives CDR1 KGHSH, CDR2 LQKENI. CDR3: CASSPPGQGVTEAFF. For the CDR3, the DNA is TGTGCCAGCTCACCACCGGGACAGGGGGTCACTGAAGCTTTCTTT.

The J gene is TRBJ2-3, the V gene TRBV12-3 or TRBV12-4; D gene uncertain. The CDR3 runs to 11 residues. V lost 6 bases, J lost 3 bases, and 4 bases lay in between. CDR3 residues: CASSLTDTQYF. CDR3 nucleotides: TGTGCCAGCAGCCTAACAGATACGCAGTATTTT.

This sequence joins TRBV11-2 and TRBJ1-2; D remains unclear. Between the trimmed V and J ends, which lost 5 bases and 7 bases, there was a span of 17 bases. This CDR3 spans 14 amino acids. Germline values: CDR1 SGHAT, CDR2 FQNNGV. The chain's CDR3 is CASSRNLGVTGYTF. CDR3 DNA sequence: TGTGCCAGCAGCCGTAATCTCGGGGTGACTGGCTACACCTTC.

The chain recombines TRBV10-3 with TRBJ1-3; D might be TRBD1 (5 bases). V was shortened by 10 bases and J by 2 bases, with 15 bases between the two germline ends. Germline CDR1 ENHRY, CDR2 SYGVKD. The CDR3 has 14 residues. CDR3 residues: CASGTDTAGNTIYF. The CDR3 coding sequence is TGTGCCAGCGGGACGGACACTGCTGGAAACACCATATATTTT.

The chain uses TRBV29-1 and TRBJ1-4; perhaps TRBD1 as D (5 bases). CDR3 length: 16 amino acids. Trimming pared 4 bases from V and 0 bases from J, leaving 15 bases between. CDR1 is SQVTM, CDR2 ANQGSEA, per germline. The CDR3 nucleotides read TGCAGCGTTGGCCCGACAGACACTTCAACTAATGAAAAACTGTTTTTT. Its protein product is CSVGPTDTSTNEKLFF.

The rearrangement uses TRBV30 and TRBJ1-2, with D unresolved. Germline CDR1 GTSNPN, CDR2 SVGIG (reference sequence). The V end was cut by 5 bases, the J end by 4 bases, with 8 bases between. This CDR3 has 11 residues. The CDR3 spells CAWLYSYGYTF. The CDR3 region has the DNA TGTGCCTGGTTGTACAGCTATGGCTACACCTTC.

This clone came up once. This rearrangement joins TRBV18 to TRBJ1-2; TRBD1 matches 10 bases. The V gene end was trimmed by 3 bases and the J gene end by 8 bases; junction bases not matched to a gene: 6. This CDR3 region has 14 residues. CDR1 KGHSH and CDR2 LQKENI come from the germline V gene. The CDR3: CASSPDRGIGGYTF. CDR3 bases: TGTGCCAGCTCACCGGACAGGGGGATAGGGGGCTACACCTTC.

V is TRBV6-2 or TRBV6-3 and J is TRBJ1-5, with 7 bases lining up with TRBD1. The CDR3 length is 15 residues. Germline CDR1 MNHEY, CDR2 SVGEGT. J was trimmed by 0 bases and V by 5 bases; bases with no gene match: 4. CDR3 DNA: TGTGCCAGCAGTCGACAGGGCTATAGCAATCAGCCCCAGCATTTT. Residues: CASSRQGYSNQPQHF.

This clone was found a few times. This chain uses TRBV5-1 with TRBJ1-4; D unresolved. CDR1 SGHRS and CDR2 YFSETQ come from the germline V gene. V was pared by 4 bases and J by 4 bases, with 8 bases between. This CDR3 has 13 residues. The CDR3 loop reads CASSPEVNEKLFF. In nucleotides, the CDR3 is TGCGCCAGCAGCCCCGAGGTTAATGAAAAACTGTTTTTT. Combining the CDR3 with reference TRBV5-1 and TRBJ1-4 gives the whole variable domain KAGVTQTPRYLIKTRGQQVTLSCSPISGHRSVSWYQQTPGQGLQFLFEYFSETQRNKGNFPGRFSGRQFSNSRSEMNVSTLELGDSALYLCASSPEVNEKLFFGSGTQLSVL.

The J gene is TRBJ1-2, the V gene TRBV10-3, with a possible D match to TRBD1 (6 bases). The CDR3 is 14 residues long. From germline, CDR1 is ENHRY and CDR2 SYGVKD. V was cut by 2 bases and J by 5 bases, with 12 bases left in between. CDR3 DNA: TGTGCCATCAGTGAGACAGGGTCCCCTTATGGCTACACCTTC. Encoded protein: CAISETGSPYGYTF.

The chain recombines TRBV10-3 with TRBJ2-2; 11 positions agree with TRBD2. After removal of 10 bases from V and 6 bases from J, the junction contained 4 bases not matched to a gene. Germline-derived CDR1 and CDR2 are ENHRY and SYGVKD. This CDR3 comprises 13 residues. CDR3 sequence (DNA): TGTGCCAGTAGCGGGGGGGCACCCGGGGAGCTGTTTTTT. Its translation is CASSGGAPGELFF.

The chain combines TRBV29-1 with TRBJ2-7; 7 nucleotides line up with TRBD1. This CDR3 is 13 amino acids long. V lost 5 bases and J lost 4; bases outside the gene matches: 8. CDR1 is SQVTM, CDR2 ANQGSEA, per germline. CDR3 nucleotide sequence: TGCAGCGTTTTGACAGGGAGAGGATACGAGCAGTACTTC. Translation: CSVLTGRGYEQYF.

The V call is TRBV23-1, the J call TRBJ2-1; 10 bases agree with TRBD2. TRBV23-1 is identified as an open reading frame with a role that is uncertain. The CDR3 contains 19 residues. V dropped 3 bases and J dropped 7; count of bases not matched to a gene: 18. The CDR3 nucleotides are TGCGCCAGCAGTCACTCGACCCCCTTAGCGGGGGGCGTCCTAAATGAGCAGTTCTTC. Encoded protein: CASSHSTPLAGGVLNEQFF.

The CDR3 spells CASGLSRGTGSADTQYF. CDR3 coding DNA: TGTGCTAGTGGTTTGTCGAGGGGGACAGGGTCGGCAGATACGCAGTATTTT. This chain joins TRBV12-5 and TRBJ2-3, with 9 nucleotides matching TRBD1. The CDR3 length is 17 residues. Germline V lookup: CDR1 LGHNT, CDR2 FRNRAP. The junction had 10 bases not matched to a gene; V was cut back by 2 bases and J by 4 bases.

The chain employs TRBV5-5 and TRBJ1-2, with 7 nucleotides matching TRBD1. Germline loops: CDR1 SGHKS, CDR2 YYEKEE (reference sequence). Unmatched junction bases numbered 13, after V lost 1 base and J lost 7 bases. The CDR3 runs 16 residues. The CDR3 DNA is TGTGCCAGCAGCTTGCTATTTGGTGGACAGGTGTCTGGCTACACCTTC. Translated, it gives CASSLLFGGQVSGYTF.

This clone was observed a few times. Here the CDR3 DNA reads TGTGCCAGCAGCCAGAATGACAGGCCTTACGAGCAGTACTTC. Translating it yields CASSQNDRPYEQYF. This rearrangement joins TRBV3-1 (or the pseudogene TRBV3-2) to TRBJ2-7, with TRBD1 as a possible D gene (6 bases). V gave up 3 bases and J gave up 4 bases, with 13 bases separating them. CDR3 length: 14 residues. Germline CDR1 and CDR2: LGHDT and YNNKEL (reference sequence).

This chain joins TRBV7-9 and TRBJ2-4; 7 nucleotides agree with TRBD1. The CDR3 covers 14 residues. J was trimmed by 7 bases and V by 5 bases; bases with no gene match: 8. Germline-derived CDR1 and CDR2 are SEHNR and FQNEAQ (reference sequence). The chain's CDR3 is CASSKRQGLNIQYF. Written as DNA, the CDR3 is TGTGCCAGCAGCAAAAGACAGGGATTGAACATTCAGTACTTC.

This sequence joins TRBV7-2 and TRBJ1-1, with a possible D match to TRBD1 (6 bases). The V and J ends lost 0 bases and 4 bases respectively, with 15 bases between them. The germline V gene has CDR1 SGHTA and CDR2 FQGNSA. CDR3 length: 16 residues. CDR3 in amino acids: CASSLALGGRVTEAFF. CDR3 sequence (DNA): TGTGCCAGCAGCTTAGCGCTGGGGGGGCGAGTCACTGAAGCTTTCTTT.

The gene calls are TRBV7-8 and TRBJ2-2; D not resolved. Germline CDR1 and CDR2: SGHVS and FQNEAQ. V dropped 2 bases and J dropped 1 base, with 11 bases sitting between them. The CDR3 contains 16 residues. The CDR3 DNA follows: TGTGCCAGCAGCTTACTGGCTCCGCAGAACACCGGGGAGCTGTTTTTT. Translating it yields CASSLLAPQNTGELFF. The full variable domain, completed using reference TRBV7-8 and TRBJ2-2, is GAGVSQSPRYKVAKRGQDVALRCDPISGHVSLFWYQQALGQGPEFLTYFQNEAQLDKSGLPSDRFFAERPEGSVSTLKIQRTQQEDSAVYLCASSLLAPQNTGELFFGEGSRLTVL.

The gene calls are TRBV25-1 and TRBJ1-1; no clear D. Looked up from germline, CDR1 is MGHDK and CDR2 is SYGVNS. V lost 6 bases and J lost 3, with 11 bases in between. The CDR3 runs to 13 residues. As DNA, the CDR3 is TGTGCCAGCAGGGGCCATGGGTACACTGAAGCTTTCTTT. It is translated as CASRGHGYTEAFF.

V usage is TRBV4-3 and J usage is TRBJ1-4, with 8 bases aligning to TRBD1. The germline V gene encodes CDR1 LGHNA and CDR2 YSLEER. The CDR3 is made up of 14 amino acids. With 3 bases clipped from V and 8 bases from J, the junction kept 5 bases outside the gene matches. In nucleotides, the CDR3 is TGCGCCAGCAGCCAGGGGACAGGAGGGGAAAAACTGTTTTTT. This sequence encodes CASSQGTGGEKLFF.

This clone was counted a few times. The chain recombines TRBV27 with TRBJ2-1, with D tentatively TRBD2 (6 bases). Between the trimmed V and J ends, which lost 4 bases and 7 bases, there was a span of 20 bases. The CDR3 sequence is 16 residues long. Per germline, CDR1 MNHEY and CDR2 SMNVEV (reference sequence). CDR3: CASSSPWSRGTNEQFF. The CDR3 DNA follows: TGTGCCAGCAGTTCCCCCTGGAGCCGGGGGACTAATGAGCAGTTCTTC.

The chain has TRBV7-3 and TRBJ2-6, with 7 bases aligning to TRBD1. This CDR3 is 16 amino acids long. Germline CDR1 and CDR2: SGHTA and FQGTGA. After removal of 5 bases from V and 2 bases from J, the junction contained 6 bases not matched to a gene. CDR3 region: CASSERTGAGANVLTF. The CDR3 DNA is TGTGCCAGCAGCGAACGTACAGGGGCTGGGGCCAACGTCCTGACTTTC.

In regard to this clone: Additional DNA sequences in this sample encode the identical CDR3. This chain links TRBV6-5 with TRBJ1-1, with D maybe TRBD1 (5 bases). Trimming stripped 5 bases from V and 1 base from J, with 8 bases between. In germline, CDR1 is MNHEY, CDR2 SVGAGI. The CDR3 has 13 amino acids. This CDR3 reads CASSTQGNTEAFF. In DNA form, the CDR3 reads TGTGCCAGCAGTACCCAGGGGAACACTGAAGCTTTCTTT.

The rearrangement uses TRBV25-1 and TRBJ1-6, with D tentatively TRBD1 (6 bases). The V gene lost 6 bases and the J gene lost 8 bases, with 14 bases spanning the gap. The CDR3 is made up of 14 amino acids. The germline CDR1 and CDR2 sequences are MGHDK and SYGVNS. CDR3 sequence reads: CASSQGLGDSPLHF. The DNA for the CDR3 is TGTGCCAGCAGCCAGGGGCTGGGTGATTCACCCCTCCACTTT.

V and J are TRBV5-1 and TRBJ2-6; no reliable D call. This CDR3 region has 15 residues. Germline V lookup: CDR1 SGHRS, CDR2 YFSETQ. V lost 4 bases, J lost 0 bases, and 8 bases lay in between. In DNA, the CDR3 is TGCGCCAGCAGCCTTATTAGCTCTGGGGCCAACGTCCTGACTTTC. It specifies CASSLISSGANVLTF.

This CDR3 reads CASSPGTGVEQPQHF. CDR3 DNA: TGTGCCAGCAGTCCCGGAACAGGGGTCGAACAGCCCCAGCATTTT. The V call is TRBV7-8, the J call TRBJ1-5, with 7 bases that match TRBD1. V lost 6 bases and J lost 7; bases outside the gene matches: 12. The CDR3 extends over 15 amino acids. The germline V gene encodes CDR1 SGHVS and CDR2 FQNEAQ.

This clone has more than one count but fewer than ten. The rearrangement joins TRBV7-8 to TRBJ2-5; D possibly corresponds to TRBD2 (6 bases). Trimming took 5 bases from V and 5 from J, leaving 15 bases between them. The CDR3 consists of 14 residues. Germline loops: CDR1 SGHVS, CDR2 FQNEAQ. This CDR3 reads CASSVSGGTETQYF. The CDR3 region has the DNA TGTGCCAGCAGCGTTAGCGGAGGGACCGAGACCCAGTACTTC.

This chain uses TRBV5-4 with TRBJ2-1, with 9 bases identical to TRBD2. The CDR3 is 15 residues long. The germline V gene encodes CDR1 SGHNT and CDR2 YYREEE (reference sequence). V shed 1 base, J shed 8 bases, and the junction held 7 bases outside the gene matches. Here the CDR3 reads CASSLSGLAIDEQFF. The CDR3 region has the DNA TGTGCCAGCAGCTTGTCCGGACTAGCGATAGATGAGCAGTTCTTC.

This clone is a singleton in its sample. The chain links TRBV18 to TRBJ1-4; D is ambiguous. Trimming took 3 bases from V and 7 from J, leaving 12 bases between them. The CDR3 loop spans 14 amino acids. CDR1 KGHSH and CDR2 LQKENI come from the germline V gene. CDR3 residues: CASSPAGEAEKLFF. The CDR3 DNA reads TGTGCCAGCTCACCGGCGGGTGAGGCTGAAAAACTGTTTTTT.